The entry below describes one TCR beta chain. The data originate from a study of T cell changes during pregnancy in multiple sclerosis. This CDR3 comprises 14 residues. Germline V gene data show CDR1 as WNHNN and CDR2 as SYGVQD (reference sequence). The J segment lost 8 bases and the V segment lost 3 bases, leaving 4 bases of the junction unmatched. Repertoires were generated with immunoSEQ multiplex PCR, while TCRdb's copy carries only in-frame clones and drops some. Among under 120,000 clones listed, roughly 92% were seen once. V usage is TRBV10-1 and J usage is TRBJ1-6, with TRBD1 matching over 7 bases. Source: peripheral blood, taken after pregnancy. The clonotype was recovered from a female donor with multiple sclerosis, enrolled in a pregnancy study. Written as DNA, the CDR3 is TGCGCCAGCAGTGAACGAACAGGGGATTCACCCCTCCACTTT. Its protein product is CASSERTGDSPLHF.